This T cell receptor (beta chain) was identified during a study of tumour-infiltrating T cells in Burkitt lymphoma. Across the study: Patients covered every epidemiological subtype of Burkitt lymphoma. Productive clonality predicted overall and progression-free survival.

The germline CDR1 and CDR2 sequences are SGHVS and FNYEAQ. The V gene lost 3 bases and the J gene lost 0 bases, with 5 bases spanning the gap. There are 13 residues in the CDR3. Data came from immunoSEQ multiplex PCR; TCRdb stores just in-frame clones and leaves some out. The sample lists several thousand clones; 85% to 90% were seen once. The sample taken for sequencing was tumor tissue. This clonotype was sampled from a human donor with Burkitt lymphoma. The rearrangement uses TRBV7-6 and TRBJ1-1; D call uncertain. The DNA of the CDR3 is TGTGCCAGCAGCTTGGATCTGAACACTGAAGCTTTCTTT. This sequence encodes CASSLDLNTEAFF. The full variable domain, rest sourced from reference TRBV7-6 and TRBJ1-1, is GAGVSQSPRYKVTKRGQDVALRCDPISGHVSLYWYRQALGQGPEFLTYFNYEAQQDKSGLPNDRFSAERPEGSISTLTIQRTEQRDSAMYRCASSLDLNTEAFFGQGTRLTVV.